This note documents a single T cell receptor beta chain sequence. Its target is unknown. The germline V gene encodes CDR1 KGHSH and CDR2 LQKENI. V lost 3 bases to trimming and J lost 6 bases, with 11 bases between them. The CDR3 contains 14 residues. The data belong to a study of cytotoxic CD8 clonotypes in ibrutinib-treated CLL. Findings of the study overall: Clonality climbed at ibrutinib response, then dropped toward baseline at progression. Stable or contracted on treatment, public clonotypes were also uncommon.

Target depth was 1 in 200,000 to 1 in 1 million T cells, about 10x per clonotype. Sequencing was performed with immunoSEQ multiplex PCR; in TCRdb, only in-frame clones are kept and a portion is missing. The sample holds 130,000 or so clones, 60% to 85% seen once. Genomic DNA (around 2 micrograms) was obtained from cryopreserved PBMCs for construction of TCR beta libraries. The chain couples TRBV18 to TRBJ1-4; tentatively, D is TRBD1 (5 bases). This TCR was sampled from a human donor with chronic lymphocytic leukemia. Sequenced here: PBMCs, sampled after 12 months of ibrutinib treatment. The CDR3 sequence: CASSPRQGDEKLFF. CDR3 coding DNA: TGTGCCAGCTCACCGCGGCAGGGCGATGAAAAACTGTTTTTT.